Sequencing of this T cell receptor beta chain was carried out in a study of blood T cell repertoires in COVID-19 (dated by TCRdb to 2018 to 2020). As for the study more broadly: The collaborator samples originated in the United States, Italy and Spain and spanned the acute and convalescent phases of COVID-19. The material from the prospective study consisted of cDNA or gDNA derived from T cells, B-cell-depleted T cells, or PBMCs. The dataset comprised deeply sampled blood TCRbeta repertoires from subjects exposed to, actively infected with, or recovered from COVID-19. A freely available public database, intended as a resource for researchers studying the immune response to SARS-CoV-2, is where the repertoires were released. Samples came from the ongoing ImmuneRACE study (first 160 participants) plus 1,254 subjects from 6 global collaborators. Sample metadata almost always included a de-identified subject ID, COVID-19 status, age in years and sex. Where available, HLA class I and class II types were taken from metadata supplied by the sample provider and were not determined by assay-based typing. Study-wide findings and limitations: How much clinical and demographic metadata was included differed by source and by participant, and the metadata was provided uncurated.

Whole blood was collected in K2EDTA tubes by collaborating institutions according to the institutions' own protocols. For TCRbeta analysis, collaborators shipped samples in one of three forms: frozen whole blood, isolated PBMCs, or DNA extracted from either of those sample types. TCRbeta CDR3 regions were amplified from genomic DNA by means of the immunoSEQ Assay, a bias-controlled multiplex PCR. The source study handled its data this way. Within the assay, amplification of reference gene primers was used to estimate how many nucleated cells each sample contained. To quantify the absolute abundance of each unique TCRbeta CDR3 rearrangement, sequence reads were collapsed and filtered. For each sample, productive Simpson clonality was calculated by taking the square root of Simpson's diversity index across productive rearrangements. Here the immuneACCESS table is served through TCRdb, limited to in-frame sequences with V and J called. Missing clones are a known gap in these copies; in checked studies unresolved V genes cover under half, and the rest lacks a known reason. From that table come the V and J calls and clone size; the DNA was used to work out D and trimming. The sample contains some 150,000 clones, about 85% of them found a single time. More than 2% of the sample comes from the top ten.

Turning to this clone: Its specific antigen is unknown. No qualities accompany the bases; no much larger clone lies one base away.

Sequenced input: peripheral blood. The TCR sequence derives from a woman aged 70-85 years with acute or convalescent COVID-19.

The nucleotide sequence reads as follows: TGTGCCACCGGGCGACTAGGCGCAACTAATGAAAAACTGTTTTTT. This encodes CATGRLGATNEKLFF. The rearrangement joined TRBV5-8 to TRBJ1-4; confidence is insufficient to name the D gene. V is pared back by 9 bases and J by 0 bases, with 15 bases lying between the germline termini. The CDR3 numbers 15 residues from cysteine through phenylalanine. CDR3 DNA only is kept here, 45 bases in frame from base 1. CDR1 and CDR2 are drawn from the germline V gene: SGHTS, YDEGEE. The CDR3, completed at both ends by the reference TRBV5-8 and TRBJ1-4 genes, gives the full variable domain EAGVTQSPTHLIKTRGQQATLRCSPISGHTSVYWYQQALGLGLQFLLWYDEGEERNRGNFPPRFSGRQFPNYSSELNVNALELEDSALYLCATGRLGATNEKLFFGSGTQLSVL.